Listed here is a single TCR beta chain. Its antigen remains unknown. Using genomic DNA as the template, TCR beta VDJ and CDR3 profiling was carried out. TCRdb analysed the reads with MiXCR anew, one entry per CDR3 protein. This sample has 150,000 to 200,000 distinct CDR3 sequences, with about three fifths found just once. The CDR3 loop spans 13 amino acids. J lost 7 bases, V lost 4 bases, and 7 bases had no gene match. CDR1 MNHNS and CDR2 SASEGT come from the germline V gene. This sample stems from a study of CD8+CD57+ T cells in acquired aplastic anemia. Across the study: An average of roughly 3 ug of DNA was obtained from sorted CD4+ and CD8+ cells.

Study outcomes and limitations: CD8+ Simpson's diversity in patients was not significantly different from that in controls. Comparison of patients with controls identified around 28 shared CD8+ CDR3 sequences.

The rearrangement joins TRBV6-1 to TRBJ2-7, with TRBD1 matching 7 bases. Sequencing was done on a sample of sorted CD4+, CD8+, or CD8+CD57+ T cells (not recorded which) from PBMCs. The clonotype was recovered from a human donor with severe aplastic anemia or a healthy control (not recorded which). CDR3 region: CASSATGRGEQYF. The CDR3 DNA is TGTGCCAGCAGTGCGACAGGGCGAGGGGAGCAGTACTTC.